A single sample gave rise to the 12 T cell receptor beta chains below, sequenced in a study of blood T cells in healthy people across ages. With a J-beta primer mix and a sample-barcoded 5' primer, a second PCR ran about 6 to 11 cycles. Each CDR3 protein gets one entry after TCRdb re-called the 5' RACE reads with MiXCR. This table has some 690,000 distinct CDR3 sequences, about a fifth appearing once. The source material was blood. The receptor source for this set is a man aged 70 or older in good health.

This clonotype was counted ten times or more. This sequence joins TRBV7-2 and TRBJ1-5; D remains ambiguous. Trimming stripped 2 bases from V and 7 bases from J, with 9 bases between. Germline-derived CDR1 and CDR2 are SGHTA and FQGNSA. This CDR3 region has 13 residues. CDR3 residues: CASSLKEIQPQHF. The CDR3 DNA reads TGTGCCAGCAGCTTAAAGGAAATACAGCCCCAGCATTTT.

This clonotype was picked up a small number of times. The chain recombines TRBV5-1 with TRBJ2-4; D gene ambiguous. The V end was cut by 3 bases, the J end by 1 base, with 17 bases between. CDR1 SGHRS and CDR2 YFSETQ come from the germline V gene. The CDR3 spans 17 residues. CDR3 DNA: TGCGCCAGCAGCTCCCAACTCCGAAGTAGGGCCAAAAACATTCAGTACTTC. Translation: CASSSQLRSRAKNIQYF. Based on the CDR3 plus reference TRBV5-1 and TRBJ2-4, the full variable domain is KAGVTQTPRYLIKTRGQQVTLSCSPISGHRSVSWYQQTPGQGLQFLFEYFSETQRNKGNFPGRFSGRQFSNSRSEMNVSTLELGDSALYLCASSSQLRSRAKNIQYFGAGTRLSVL.

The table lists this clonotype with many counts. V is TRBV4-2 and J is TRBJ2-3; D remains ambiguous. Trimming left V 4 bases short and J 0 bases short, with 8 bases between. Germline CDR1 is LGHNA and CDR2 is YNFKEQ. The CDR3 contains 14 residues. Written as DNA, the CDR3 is TGTGCCAGCAGCCCAATTTCTAGCACAGATACGCAGTATTTT. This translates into CASSPISSTDTQYF.

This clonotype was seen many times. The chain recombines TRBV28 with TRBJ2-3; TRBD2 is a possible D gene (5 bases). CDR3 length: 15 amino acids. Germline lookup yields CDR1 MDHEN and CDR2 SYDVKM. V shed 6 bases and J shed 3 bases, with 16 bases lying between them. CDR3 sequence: CASSHWVEGTDTQYF. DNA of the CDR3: TGTGCCAGCAGCCATTGGGTTGAGGGTACAGATACGCAGTATTTT.

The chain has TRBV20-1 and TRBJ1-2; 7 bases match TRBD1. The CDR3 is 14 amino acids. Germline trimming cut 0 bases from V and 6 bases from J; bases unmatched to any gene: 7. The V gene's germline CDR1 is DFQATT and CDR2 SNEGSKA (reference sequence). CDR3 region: CSARDLGQVHGYTF. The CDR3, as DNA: TGCAGTGCTAGAGATCTCGGACAGGTACATGGCTACACCTTC.

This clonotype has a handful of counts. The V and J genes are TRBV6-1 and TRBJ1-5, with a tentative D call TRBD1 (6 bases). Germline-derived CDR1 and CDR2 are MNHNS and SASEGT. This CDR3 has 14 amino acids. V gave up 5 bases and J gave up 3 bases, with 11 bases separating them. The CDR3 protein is CASSHREANQPQHF. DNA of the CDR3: TGTGCCAGCAGTCACAGGGAGGCCAATCAGCCCCAGCATTTT.

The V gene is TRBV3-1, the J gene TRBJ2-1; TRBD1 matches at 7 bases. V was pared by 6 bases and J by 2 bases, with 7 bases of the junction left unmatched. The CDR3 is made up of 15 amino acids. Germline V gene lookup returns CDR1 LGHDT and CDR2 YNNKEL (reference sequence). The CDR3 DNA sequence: TGTGCCAGCAGTTCAGACAGGGTGACCTACAATGAGCAGTTCTTC. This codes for CASSSDRVTYNEQFF.

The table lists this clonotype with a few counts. The CDR3 reads CASSERAGGYNEQFF. Written as DNA, the CDR3 is TGTGCCAGCAGTGAAAGGGCAGGTGGGTACAATGAGCAGTTCTTC. The chain links TRBV25-1 to TRBJ2-1; D is ambiguous. Germline assignment: CDR1 MGHDK and CDR2 SYGVNS. V lost 2 bases, J lost 4 bases, and 12 bases lay in between. The CDR3 consists of 15 residues. The whole variable domain, filled in from reference TRBV25-1 and TRBJ2-1, reads EADIYQTPRYLVIGTGKKITLECSQTMGHDKMYWYQQDPGMELHLIHYSYGVNSTEKGDLSSESTVSRIRTEHFPLTLESARPSHTSQYLCASSERAGGYNEQFFGPGTRLTVL.

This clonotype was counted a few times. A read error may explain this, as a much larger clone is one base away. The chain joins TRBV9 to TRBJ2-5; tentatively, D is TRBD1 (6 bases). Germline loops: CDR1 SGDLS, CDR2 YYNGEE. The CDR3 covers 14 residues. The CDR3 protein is CAGSMAGVQETQYF. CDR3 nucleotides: TGTGCCGGCAGCATGGCAGGGGTGCAAGAGACCCAGTACTTC.

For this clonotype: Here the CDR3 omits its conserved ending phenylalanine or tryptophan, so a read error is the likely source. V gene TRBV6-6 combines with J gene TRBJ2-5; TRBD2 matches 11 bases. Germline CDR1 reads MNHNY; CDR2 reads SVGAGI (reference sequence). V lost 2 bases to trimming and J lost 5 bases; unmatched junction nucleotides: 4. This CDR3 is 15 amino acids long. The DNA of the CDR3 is TGTGCCAGCAGTTACGGGACTAGCGGATGGGAGACCCAGTACTCC. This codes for CASSYGTSGWETQYS.

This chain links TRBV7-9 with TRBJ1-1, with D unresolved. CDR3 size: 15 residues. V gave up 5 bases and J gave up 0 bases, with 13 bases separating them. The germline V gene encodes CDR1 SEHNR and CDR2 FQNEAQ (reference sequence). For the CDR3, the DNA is TGTGCCAGCAGCCCTAGAGGCCCAGTGAACACTGAAGCTTTCTTT. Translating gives CASSPRGPVNTEAFF.

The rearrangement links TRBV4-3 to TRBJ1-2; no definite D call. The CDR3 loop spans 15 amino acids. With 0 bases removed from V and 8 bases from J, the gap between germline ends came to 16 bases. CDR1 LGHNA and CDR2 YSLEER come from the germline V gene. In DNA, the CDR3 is TGCGCCAGCAGCCAAGATGGAAGAGGGAACGAAGGCTACACCTTC. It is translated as CASSQDGRGNEGYTF.